Sequencing of this T cell receptor beta chain was carried out in a study of blood T cell repertoires in COVID-19. Turning to the study itself: The United States, Italy and Spain were the sources of the acute and convalescent COVID-19 samples. T cells, B-cell-depleted T cells, or PBMCs supplied cDNA or gDNA.

Authors' data handling: Amplification of reference gene primers provided the estimated nucleated cell counts. Here immunoSEQ multiplex PCR was the method, and the copy in TCRdb shows in-frame clones only, minus some. V and J calls and clone size are those listed in that table; D and trimming were worked out from the DNA. The sample records 90,000 to 150,000 clones, roughly 84% being singletons. The CDR3 extends over 13 amino acids. Trimming took off 2 bases at V and 7 bases at J, with 11 bases between the two ends. Germline CDR1 LNHNV, CDR2 YYDKDF (reference sequence). The sequencing input was peripheral blood. The genes are TRBV15 and TRBJ1-1; D is possibly TRBD1 (5 bases). The source of this sequence is a man in his sixties with acute or convalescent COVID-19. CDR3 residues: CATSRSGTHEAFF. CDR3 sequence (DNA): TGTGCCACCAGCAGAAGCGGGACTCATGAAGCTTTCTTT.